This T cell receptor beta chain was sequenced for a study of response to subunit inactivated influenza vaccine. Broader study findings: Every seasonal influenza vaccination brings in few new T cells, the authors suggested.

At least ten counts were recorded for this clonotype. What it binds is not known. The V gene lost 3 bases and the J gene lost 6 bases, with 3 bases spanning the gap. CDR3 length: 11 residues. The V gene's germline CDR1 is MNHEY and CDR2 SVGEGT. One entry per CDR3 protein results from TCRdb running MiXCR on the RT-PCR reads. Of around 750,000 distinct CDR3 sequences detected, approximately 22% appear once; the ten largest clones hold about 9.4%. The rearrangement links TRBV6-2 or TRBV6-3 to TRBJ2-1, with unresolved D. The specimen was PBMCs from blood, collected roughly 5 days after vaccination. The TCR comes from a man in his forties or fifties who received an inactivated influenza vaccine. The CDR3 region has the DNA TGTGCCAGCAGTTATTTCAATGAGCAGTTCTTC. Translation gives CASSYFNEQFF.